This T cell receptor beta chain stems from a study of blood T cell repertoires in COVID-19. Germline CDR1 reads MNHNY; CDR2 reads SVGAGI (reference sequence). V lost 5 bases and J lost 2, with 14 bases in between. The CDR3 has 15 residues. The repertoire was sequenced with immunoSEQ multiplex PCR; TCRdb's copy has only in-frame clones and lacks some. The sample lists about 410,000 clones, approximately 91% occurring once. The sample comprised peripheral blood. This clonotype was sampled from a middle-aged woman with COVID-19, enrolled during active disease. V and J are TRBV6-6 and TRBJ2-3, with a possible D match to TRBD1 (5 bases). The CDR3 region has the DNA TGTGCCAGCAGTCGACAGCGTCCTAACACAGATACGCAGTATTTT. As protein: CASSRQRPNTDTQYF.